These 12 T cell receptor beta chains were all obtained from the same sample, sequenced in a study of blood T cell repertoires in COVID-19. TCRdb keeps only in-frame clones here, not all; method: immunoSEQ multiplex PCR. The sample shows fewer than 700,000 clones, less than 90% of them seen only once. Sequenced sample: peripheral blood. These receptor sequences come from a woman in her fifties or sixties with COVID-19, enrolled during active disease.

The chain combines TRBV30 with TRBJ2-1, with a possible D match to TRBD2 (6 bases). The CDR3 runs 13 residues. Trimming took 3 bases from V and 9 from J, leaving 15 bases between them. Germline assignment: CDR1 GTSNPN and CDR2 SVGIG (reference sequence). CDR3 nucleotides: TGTGCCTGGAGCCTGGGAGGCCAAGGTGAGCAGTTCTTC. As protein: CAWSLGGQGEQFF. The full variable domain, its missing parts supplied by reference TRBV30 and TRBJ2-1, is SQTIHQWPATLVQPVGSPLSLECTVEGTSNPNLYWYRQAAGRGLQLLFYSVGIGQISSEVPQNLSASRPQDRQFILSSKKLLLSDSGFYLCAWSLGGQGEQFFGPGTRLTVL.

The rearrangement uses TRBV19 and TRBJ1-1; tentative D call: TRBD1 (6 bases). This CDR3 contains 14 residues. Deletions cut 3 bases from V and 2 bases from J, with 10 bases between. CDR1 and CDR2 (germline): LNHDA, SQIVND (reference sequence). The CDR3 is CASSMGDINTEAFF. CDR3 DNA: TGTGCCAGTAGTATGGGGGACATTAACACTGAAGCTTTCTTT.

This chain joins TRBV3-1 (or the pseudogene TRBV3-2) and TRBJ2-3; TRBD1 agrees at 9 bases. The CDR3 has 14 amino acids. In germline, CDR1 is LGHDT, CDR2 YNNKEL (reference sequence). The junction had 5 bases not matched to a gene; V was cut back by 6 bases and J by 4 bases. CDR3 bases: TGTGCCAGCAGGCAACAGGGGGCAGCAGATACGCAGTATTTT. Residues: CASRQQGAADTQYF.

The DNA for the CDR3 is TGTGCCAGCACCACTATGGACAGGGGCTATGGCTACACCTTC. This encodes CASTTMDRGYGYTF. The chain joins TRBV27 to TRBJ1-2, with TRBD1 matching over 9 bases. This CDR3 comprises 14 residues. The V gene end was trimmed by 7 bases and the J gene end by 4 bases; junction bases not matched to a gene: 7. The germline V gene has CDR1 MNHEY and CDR2 SMNVEV (reference sequence).

This clone was picked up a small number of times. The same CDR3 arises from other DNA sequences in this sample as well. This sequence joins TRBV19 and TRBJ1-5; 9 nucleotides align to TRBD1. V lost 1 base to trimming and J lost 7 bases; unmatched junction nucleotides: 2. Germline V gives CDR1 LNHDA, CDR2 SQIVND (reference sequence). The CDR3 totals 14 residues. The CDR3 nucleotides are TGTGCCAGTAGTATAGTCACAGGGGGCCAGCCCCAGCATTTT. This gives the protein CASSIVTGGQPQHF.

The chain has TRBV7-9 and TRBJ1-2; D is ambiguous. CDR3 length: 12 residues. CDR1 SEHNR and CDR2 FQNEAQ come from the germline V gene (reference sequence). V gave up 2 bases and J gave up 8 bases, with 9 bases separating them. CDR3 nucleotides: TGTGCCAGCAGCTTATCAGGCTACGGCTACACCTTC. This gives the protein CASSLSGYGYTF. Complete variable domain (other parts from reference TRBV7-9 and TRBJ1-2): DTGVSQNPRHKITKRGQNVTFRCDPISEHNRLYWYRQTLGQGPEFLTYFQNEAQLEKSRLLSDRFSAERPKGSFSTLEIQRTEQGDSAMYLCASSLSGYGYTFGSGTRLTVV.

On this clone itself: The sample holds other DNA sequences that translate to the same CDR3. The gene calls are TRBV12-3 or TRBV12-4 and TRBJ1-5; 7 bases fit TRBD1. The CDR3 extends over 13 amino acids. V gave up 6 bases and J gave up 7 bases; unmatched junction bases: 6. CDR3 protein: CASRLTGDQPQHF. The DNA for the CDR3 is TGTGCCAGCAGACTAACAGGGGACCAGCCCCAGCATTTT.

V and J are TRBV5-7 and TRBJ1-5; 10 bases are a match to TRBD1. TRBV5-7 is classed as an ORF, of uncertain function. The CDR3 runs to 16 residues. V trimming: 4 bases; J trimming: 5 bases; junction bases outside the gene matches: 9. CDR3 protein: CASSASTGTGDQPQHF. The CDR3 nucleotides read TGTGCCAGCAGCGCCTCAACAGGGACAGGGGATCAGCCCCAGCATTTT.

This clone has a single count. The rearrangement uses TRBV5-1 and TRBJ1-3, with D possibly being TRBD1 (6 bases). V dropped 0 bases and J dropped 0 bases, with 16 bases sitting between them. CDR1 and CDR2 (germline): SGHRS, YFSETQ. The CDR3 extends over 18 amino acids. The CDR3 protein is CASSLVGGGPISGNTIYF. In DNA form, the CDR3 reads TGCGCCAGCAGCTTGGTCGGGGGGGGCCCCATCTCTGGAAACACCATATATTTT.

The V and J genes are TRBV30 and TRBJ2-5; D unresolved. With 4 bases removed from V and 5 bases from J, the gap between germline ends came to 8 bases. Germline V lookup: CDR1 GTSNPN, CDR2 SVGIG (reference sequence). The CDR3 sequence is 11 residues long. For the CDR3, the DNA is TGTGCCTGGAAGAACCGGGAGACCCAGTACTTC. Encoded protein: CAWKNRETQYF.

The rearrangement links TRBV6-6 to TRBJ2-7, with TRBD1 matching over 8 bases. The trim removed 6 bases at V and 4 bases at J, leaving 2 bases unmatched. The CDR3 has 12 amino acids. Germline-derived CDR1 and CDR2 are MNHNY and SVGAGI (reference sequence). DNA of the CDR3: TGTGCCAGCAGCGGACAGGGATACGAGCAGTACTTC. Its protein is CASSGQGYEQYF.

The V gene is TRBV19, the J gene TRBJ2-1, with a weak D call TRBD2 (5 bases). The CDR3 is 13 amino acids. Deletions cut 1 base from V and 9 bases from J, with 10 bases between. CDR1 and CDR2 (germline): LNHDA, SQIVND (reference sequence). CDR3 residues: CASSIAQRGEQFF. CDR3 in DNA: TGTGCCAGTAGTATAGCCCAACGGGGTGAGCAGTTCTTC.